This entry lists 21 T cell receptor beta chains sequenced from one sample in a study of T cell responses to AZD1222 COVID-19 vaccine. The table came from immunoSEQ multiplex PCR; TCRdb's copy has only in-frame clones and leaves some out. In the table there are approximately 110,000 clones, roughly 90% of which are singletons. The sample here was peripheral blood, taken on day 0 of MenACWY control vaccination. The origin of the receptors is an adult in good health.

The rearrangement uses TRBV5-4 and TRBJ1-6; a weak D match, TRBD1 (6 bases). This CDR3 has 15 residues. CDR1 SGHNT and CDR2 YYREEE come from the germline V gene (reference sequence). Trimming shortened V by 0 bases and J by 9 bases, and 13 bases separated the two germline ends. The CDR3 DNA is TGTGCCAGCAGCTTGGAGGGGGGTTCACGTTCACCCCTCCACTTT. Translating gives CASSLEGGSRSPLHF. Together with reference TRBV5-4 and TRBJ1-6, the CDR3 gives the full variable domain: ETGVTQSPTHLIKTRGQQVTLRCSSQSGHNTVSWYQQALGQGPQFIFQYYREEENGRGNFPPRFSGLQFPNYSSELNVNALELDDSALYLCASSLEGGSRSPLHFGNGTRLTVT.

The chain is built from TRBV11-3 and TRBJ2-2; either TRBD1 or TRBD2 may supply D (5 bases each). V lost 0 bases and J lost 0, with 26 bases in between. Per germline, CDR1 SGHNT and CDR2 YENEEA. There are 22 residues in the CDR3. This chain's CDR3 is CASSLDLRAFRRDPANTGELFF. DNA for the CDR3: TGTGCCAGCAGCTTAGACCTTAGGGCCTTCCGCCGGGACCCAGCGAACACCGGGGAGCTGTTTTTT.

The J gene is TRBJ1-1, the V gene TRBV6-5; weak D call: TRBD1 (6 bases). Germline assignment: CDR1 MNHEY and CDR2 SVGAGI. CDR3 size: 14 residues. V dropped 6 bases and J dropped 1 base, with 12 bases sitting between them. This CDR3 reads CASSGDRRNTEAFF. The CDR3 bases are TGTGCCAGCAGCGGAGACAGGCGGAACACTGAAGCTTTCTTT.

The rearrangement uses TRBV10-3 and TRBJ1-2; perhaps TRBD1 as D (6 bases). Trimming cost V 2 bases and J 6 bases, with 10 bases left between them. The length of the CDR3 is 13 residues. Germline V gives CDR1 ENHRY, CDR2 SYGVKD. The CDR3: CAISEENRDGYTF. The CDR3 DNA follows: TGTGCCATCAGTGAGGAGAACAGGGATGGCTACACCTTC.

V gene TRBV2 combines with J gene TRBJ2-3; D is possibly TRBD2 (7 bases). Germline assignment: CDR1 SNHLY and CDR2 FYNNEI. Between the trimmed V and J ends, which lost 1 base and 4 bases, there was a span of 12 bases. The CDR3 covers 15 residues. The CDR3 is CASSEDRGAPDTQYF. The CDR3 bases are TGTGCCAGCAGTGAAGACCGGGGGGCGCCAGATACGCAGTATTTT.

The chain carries TRBV7-9 and TRBJ2-7; TRBD2 is a possible D gene (6 bases). This CDR3 has 14 residues. V was cut by 5 bases and J by 9 bases, with 20 bases left in between. Per germline, CDR1 SEHNR and CDR2 FQNEAQ (reference sequence). CDR3 sequence reads: CASSPRGGASAQYF. CDR3 DNA sequence: TGTGCCAGCAGCCCCCGGGGCGGGGCATCGGCGCAGTACTTC. Looking up the rest from reference TRBV7-9 and TRBJ2-7 gives the full variable domain: DTGVSQNPRHKITKRGQNVTFRCDPISEHNRLYWYRQTLGQGPEFLTYFQNEAQLEKSRLLSDRFSAERPKGSFSTLEIQRTEQGDSAMYLCASSPRGGASAQYFGPGTRLTVT.

Points on this clone: Its ends do not fully match the called genes, so a read error is possible. This chain joins TRBV7-7 and TRBJ2-2; D may be TRBD2 (6 bases). Germline loops: CDR1 SSHAT, CDR2 FNYEAQ (reference sequence). The CDR3 spans 14 residues. The CDR3, as DNA: TGTGCTAGCAGCTCCGGCGGGGCGCCCGGGGAGCTGTTTTTT. Its translation is CASSSGGAPGELFF.

The V gene is TRBV5-1, the J gene TRBJ2-1; D is tentatively TRBD1 or TRBD2 (5 bases each). This CDR3 comprises 16 residues. V was shortened by 4 bases and J by 3 bases, with 17 bases between the two germline ends. Germline V CDR1 and CDR2: SGHRS, YFSETQ. CDR3 in DNA: TGCGCCAGCAGCGGCCACTGGGGGTTACGCTACAATGAGCAGTTCTTC. Protein: CASSGHWGLRYNEQFF.

The chain recombines TRBV28 with TRBJ2-7, with a possible D match to TRBD1 (5 bases). The germline V gene encodes CDR1 MDHEN and CDR2 SYDVKM. The V gene lost 5 bases and the J gene lost 1 base, with 15 bases spanning the gap. CDR3 length: 15 amino acids. CDR3 DNA: TGTGCCAGCAGTACCGACTGGGGCAGTTCCTACGAGCAGTACTTC. It encodes CASSTDWGSSYEQYF.

The chain joins TRBV5-1 to TRBJ1-6; D not resolved. This CDR3 has 15 residues. Trimming removed 4 bases from V and 8 bases from J, with 16 bases in between. Germline assignment: CDR1 SGHRS and CDR2 YFSETQ. The CDR3 region has the DNA TGCGCCAGCAGCGAGGCCGGGCCACGGGATTCACCCCTCCACTTT. Protein sequence: CASSEAGPRDSPLHF.

This clone was counted only a few times. Other DNA sequences of this sample code for an identical CDR3. The V and J genes are TRBV15 and TRBJ2-5; D tentatively fits TRBD1 or TRBD2 (5 bases each). Deletions cut 0 bases from V and 3 bases from J, with 8 bases between. This CDR3 has 14 residues. The germline V gene has CDR1 LNHNV and CDR2 YYDKDF (reference sequence). In nucleotides, the CDR3 is TGTGCCACCAGCAGAGATGGGACGGAAGAGACCCAGTACTTC. Translating it yields CATSRDGTEETQYF.

The chain carries TRBV30 and TRBJ1-2; D is unclear. The V end was cut by 4 bases, the J end by 7 bases, with 13 bases between. Germline CDR1 is GTSNPN and CDR2 is SVGIG (reference sequence). CDR3 length: 12 amino acids. CDR3 in amino acids: CAWNGEEAGYTF. The CDR3, as DNA: TGTGCCTGGAATGGCGAGGAGGCTGGCTACACCTTC.

V and J are TRBV29-1 and TRBJ2-7, with TRBD1 matching over 7 bases. Losses at the gene ends were 2 bases for V and 9 bases for J; bases not matched to a gene: 13. The CDR3 loop spans 14 amino acids. Germline V CDR1 and CDR2: SQVTM, ANQGSEA. CDR3 sequence reads: CSVETGELGIGQYF. The CDR3 DNA reads TGCAGCGTTGAAACAGGGGAATTGGGTATAGGGCAGTACTTC.

This clone was picked up one time. V usage is TRBV7-2 and J usage is TRBJ2-7; 8 bases align to TRBD2. The germline V gene encodes CDR1 SGHTA and CDR2 FQGNSA. The J segment lost 5 bases and the V segment lost 2 bases, leaving 5 bases of the junction unmatched. CDR3 length equals 14 residues. Written as DNA, the CDR3 is TGTGCCAGCAGCTTAATCAGCGGGAGCGACGAGCAGTACTTC. This gives the protein CASSLISGSDEQYF.

The CDR3 DNA reads TGTGCCAGCAGTTCGGCCGCGGGGGGGACTAATGAAAAACTGTTTTTT. The encoded protein is CASSSAAGGTNEKLFF. This chain links TRBV28 with TRBJ1-4; TRBD1 is a possible D gene (5 bases). The CDR3 spans 16 residues. Germline CDR1 and CDR2: MDHEN and SYDVKM. With 4 bases removed from V and 2 bases from J, the gap between germline ends came to 14 bases.

This rearrangement joins TRBV9 to TRBJ1-2, with 8 bases lining up with TRBD1. CDR3 size: 13 residues. Trimming removed 2 bases from V and 8 bases from J; junction bases left unmatched: 5. The germline V gene has CDR1 SGDLS and CDR2 YYNGEE. The CDR3 DNA reads TGTGCCAGCAGCGTTTCGGACAGGGAGGGCTACACCTTC. Amino acid sequence: CASSVSDREGYTF. The full variable domain, with the rest looked up from reference TRBV9 and TRBJ1-2, is DSGVTQTPKHLITATGQRVTLRCSPRSGDLSVYWYQQSLDQGLQFLIQYYNGEERAKGNILERFSAQQFPDLHSELNLSSLELGDSALYFCASSVSDREGYTFGSGTRLTVV.

The chain combines TRBV3-1 (or the pseudogene TRBV3-2) with TRBJ2-5, with 8 bases fitting TRBD2. J lost 2 bases, V lost 4 bases, and 6 bases had no gene match. Germline V lookup: CDR1 LGHDT, CDR2 YNNKEL (reference sequence). The CDR3 contains 15 residues. This CDR3 is CASSPYSGEQETQYF. DNA for the CDR3: TGTGCCAGCAGCCCCTATAGCGGGGAACAAGAGACCCAGTACTTC.

The J gene is TRBJ2-3, the V gene TRBV7-9; possible D gene TRBD1, 6 bases. This CDR3 has 15 residues. With 5 bases removed from V and 0 bases from J, the gap between germline ends came to 12 bases. Germline CDR1 and CDR2: SEHNR and FQNEAQ (reference sequence). The CDR3 loop is CASSPGQTSTDTQYF. CDR3 DNA: TGTGCCAGCAGCCCCGGACAGACTAGCACAGATACGCAGTATTTT.

This clone came up a few times. The rearrangement uses TRBV5-4 and TRBJ2-7, with D perhaps TRBD1 or TRBD2 (6 bases each). The length of the CDR3 is 14 residues. Germline loops: CDR1 SGHNT, CDR2 YYREEE (reference sequence). V lost 7 bases, J lost 6 bases, and 20 bases lay in between. DNA for the CDR3: TGTGCCAGCCGGGTGGGGGGCGCATCACTCGAGCAGTACTTC. Its protein is CASRVGGASLEQYF.

The chain is built from TRBV30 and TRBJ1-1, with D uncertain. The V end lost 0 bases, the J end lost 5 bases, and 10 bases lay between the germline ends. Looked up from germline, CDR1 is GTSNPN and CDR2 is SVGIG (reference sequence). The CDR3 is made up of 13 amino acids. CDR3 coding DNA: TGTGCCTGGAGTGTGGGATTCACAACTGAAGCTTTCTTT. Translated, it gives CAWSVGFTTEAFF. Full variable domain (remainder filled in from reference TRBV30 and TRBJ1-1): SQTIHQWPATLVQPVGSPLSLECTVEGTSNPNLYWYRQAAGRGLQLLFYSVGIGQISSEVPQNLSASRPQDRQFILSSKKLLLSDSGFYLCAWSVGFTTEAFFGQGTRLTVV.

This clone was recorded once. This sequence joins TRBV28 and TRBJ1-1; TRBD1 matches at 9 bases. The J segment lost 5 bases and the V segment lost 5 bases, leaving 6 bases of the junction unmatched. CDR3 length: 14 residues. Germline V gene sequence: CDR1 MDHEN, CDR2 SYDVKM. The CDR3 region has the DNA TGTGCCAGCAGTCCCGGGACAGGGAAAACTGAAGCTTTCTTT. It yields the protein CASSPGTGKTEAFF.